What follows are 18 T cell receptor beta chains derived from one specimen sequenced in a study of blood T cell repertoires in COVID-19. Produced via immunoSEQ multiplex PCR; TCRdb's table is partial and in-frame only. The sample holds about 250,000 clones, roughly 82% seen once. The sequencing input was peripheral blood. The receptor source for this set is a woman between 65 and 79 years old with acute or convalescent COVID-19.

This chain joins TRBV5-1 and TRBJ2-3, with 12 bases identical to TRBD1. The CDR3 loop spans 17 amino acids. Trimming at V came to 0 bases and at J to 4 bases, leaving 6 bases not matched to a gene. Germline CDR1 and CDR2: SGHRS and YFSETQ. Written as DNA, the CDR3 is TGCGCCAGCAGCTTGGTTCCCGGGACAGGGGGCGCAGATACGCAGTATTTT. This encodes CASSLVPGTGGADTQYF.

This clone was seen more than once but under ten times. The rearrangement uses TRBV2 and TRBJ1-2, with a weak D call TRBD1 (5 bases). CDR3 size: 14 residues. The V end lost 3 bases, the J end lost 3 bases, and 11 bases lay between the germline ends. Germline CDR1 reads SNHLY; CDR2 reads FYNNEI. CDR3: CASSEIGVDYGYTF. In DNA form, the CDR3 reads TGTGCCAGCAGTGAGATAGGGGTTGACTATGGCTACACCTTC.

J is TRBJ2-7 and V is TRBV28, with D possibly TRBD2 on 7 matching bases. The CDR3 length is 15 residues. Germline V gene lookup returns CDR1 MDHEN and CDR2 SYDVKM. V lost 6 bases and J lost 2, with 17 bases in between. The chain's CDR3 is CASSLPGGGPYEQYF. DNA of the CDR3: TGTGCCAGCAGCCTTCCCGGCGGGGGCCCCTACGAGCAGTACTTC.

The chain combines TRBV7-9 with TRBJ2-7; TRBD2 agrees at 12 bases. This CDR3 is 16 amino acids long. CDR1 and CDR2 from the germline V gene are SEHNR and FQNEAQ (reference sequence). V shed 5 bases, J shed 9 bases, and the junction held 14 bases outside the gene matches. The CDR3 DNA reads as TGTGCCAGCAGCCCCAGTCCCTTCTGGACTAGCGGGACGCAGTACTTC. Translating it yields CASSPSPFWTSGTQYF.

The V gene is TRBV5-4, the J gene TRBJ1-2, with TRBD1 matching 8 bases. CDR3 length equals 17 residues. CDR1 and CDR2 (germline): SGHNT, YYREEE (reference sequence). J gave up 1 base and V 2 bases, and 10 bases lay outside the gene matches. The CDR3 nucleotides read TGTGCCAGCAGCTTAGCAGGGGGCGCGCAGTATAACTATGGCTACACCTTC. This translates into CASSLAGGAQYNYGYTF.

The CDR3 loop is CASSVGQWSTEAFF. The CDR3, as DNA: TGTGCCAGCAGCGTGGGACAGTGGTCGACTGAAGCTTTCTTT. V and J are TRBV9 and TRBJ1-1; 7 bases line up with TRBD1. From germline, CDR1 is SGDLS and CDR2 YYNGEE. The J segment lost 5 bases and the V segment lost 2 bases, leaving 6 bases of the junction unmatched. The length of the CDR3 is 14 residues.

This chain joins TRBV15 and TRBJ2-5; TRBD2 is a possible D gene (6 bases). Germline V gives CDR1 LNHNV, CDR2 YYDKDF (reference sequence). V was trimmed by 8 bases and J by 2 bases, leaving 12 bases between them. CDR3 length: 13 residues. CDR3 residues: CATRRDGQETQYF. In nucleotides, the CDR3 is TGTGCCACCCGGCGGGACGGACAAGAGACCCAGTACTTC.

The CDR3 reads CASSLVARGPEAFF. The CDR3 DNA reads as TGTGCCAGCAGCTTGGTCGCCAGGGGCCCTGAAGCTTTCTTT. V usage is TRBV5-6 and J usage is TRBJ1-1; a possible D gene is TRBD1 (6 bases). V was trimmed by 0 bases and J by 6 bases, leaving 12 bases between them. The germline CDR1 and CDR2 sequences are SGHDT and YYEEEE. CDR3 length: 14 residues.

Worth noting for this clone: Other DNA sequences in this sample translate to the same CDR3. The CDR3 spells CASSVQMNTEAFF. The CDR3 nucleotides read TGTGCCAGCAGCGTACAGATGAACACTGAAGCTTTCTTT. The chain recombines TRBV9 with TRBJ1-1; D unresolved. Between the trimmed V and J ends, which lost 1 base and 0 bases, there was a span of 4 bases. CDR1 and CDR2 from the germline V gene are SGDLS and YYNGEE. There are 13 residues in the CDR3.

The chain uses TRBV24-1 and TRBJ2-7; TRBD1 might be the D (5 bases). Trimming took 5 bases from V and 5 from J, leaving 15 bases between them. CDR1 and CDR2 (germline): KGHDR, SFDVKD. This CDR3 region has 14 residues. In DNA form, the CDR3 reads TGTGCCACCAGTGGCTCAGACAGACTTAACGAGCAGTACTTC. Translation gives CATSGSDRLNEQYF.

The rearrangement joins TRBV7-9 to TRBJ2-7; 8 bases map to TRBD2. Trimming removed 3 bases from V and 7 bases from J; junction bases left unmatched: 8. Germline V gene sequence: CDR1 SEHNR, CDR2 FQNEAQ (reference sequence). The length of the CDR3 is 14 residues. The CDR3 sequence is CASSFGRGAREQYF. As DNA, the CDR3 is TGTGCCAGCAGCTTCGGGCGGGGGGCGAGGGAGCAGTACTTC.

The chain employs TRBV7-9 and TRBJ1-5; 7 nucleotides align to TRBD1. Per germline, CDR1 SEHNR and CDR2 FQNEAQ (reference sequence). V trimming: 5 bases; J trimming: 2 bases; junction bases outside the gene matches: 6. The CDR3 consists of 15 residues. Here the CDR3 DNA reads TGTGCCAGCAGCAAGACAGGGAATGGCAATCAGCCCCAGCATTTT. It is translated as CASSKTGNGNQPQHF. Filled out from reference TRBV7-9 and TRBJ1-5, the complete variable domain reads DTGVSQNPRHKITKRGQNVTFRCDPISEHNRLYWYRQTLGQGPEFLTYFQNEAQLEKSRLLSDRFSAERPKGSFSTLEIQRTEQGDSAMYLCASSKTGNGNQPQHFGDGTRLSIL.

This chain connects TRBV27 to TRBJ2-7; TRBD2 agrees at 10 bases. The germline gives CDR1 MNHEY, CDR2 SMNVEV (reference sequence). V lost 3 bases, J lost 1 base, and 6 bases stayed unmatched. The CDR3 totals 16 residues. The CDR3 region has the DNA TGTGCCAGCAGTTTTCGTAGCGGGGGGTTATCCTACGAGCAGTACTTC. Translation gives CASSFRSGGLSYEQYF.

This clone turned up a few times. The J gene is TRBJ1-1, the V gene TRBV7-2; no clear D. The CDR3 runs 17 residues. V lost 5 bases and J 0 bases, leaving 19 bases between the germline ends. Per the germline V gene, CDR1 is SGHTA and CDR2 is FQGNSA. The CDR3 DNA is TGTGCCAGCAGCCCGGCCCCACCAGGTTCCATGAACACTGAAGCTTTCTTT. Protein sequence: CASSPAPPGSMNTEAFF.

The V and J genes are TRBV7-9 and TRBJ1-4; the match to TRBD1 covers 9 bases. CDR1 SEHNR and CDR2 FQNEAQ come from the germline V gene (reference sequence). This CDR3 comprises 15 residues. J gave up 5 bases and V 1 base, and 2 bases lay outside the gene matches. The CDR3 bases are TGTGCCAGCAGCTTAGGGGGGACAGGGAATGAAAAACTGTTTTTT. Protein product: CASSLGGTGNEKLFF.

The rearrangement links TRBV29-1 to TRBJ1-1; 9 bases map to TRBD1. CDR3 length: 14 residues. Trimming cost V 6 bases and J 5 bases; bases outside gene matches: 10. Germline CDR1 SQVTM, CDR2 ANQGSEA. Here the CDR3 DNA reads TGCAGCGTGGGAACAGGGGGCGCGAAGACTGAAGCTTTCTTT. Its translation is CSVGTGGAKTEAFF. Together with reference TRBV29-1 and TRBJ1-1, the CDR3 gives the full variable domain: SAVISQKPSRDICQRGTSLTIQCQVDSQVTMMFWYRQQPGQSLTLIATANQGSEATYESGFVIDKFPISRPNLTFSTLTVSNMSPEDSSIYLCSVGTGGAKTEAFFGQGTRLTVV.

The chain couples TRBV7-2 to TRBJ1-2; TRBD1 is a possible D gene (6 bases). CDR3 length: 15 residues. The germline V and J ends were trimmed by 5 bases and 3 bases, with 16 bases remaining between them. The germline V gene has CDR1 SGHTA and CDR2 FQGNSA. The CDR3 DNA reads TGTGCCAGCAGCCGCGAGGGGGGGGTTGACTATGGCTACACCTTC. Its protein is CASSREGGVDYGYTF.

This sequence joins TRBV4-2 and TRBJ2-5; 7 bases agree with TRBD1. The germline V gene has CDR1 LGHNA and CDR2 YNFKEQ. The CDR3 runs to 14 residues. Trimming took 0 bases from V and 6 from J; bases not matched to a gene: 4. CDR3 DNA sequence: TGTGCCAGCAGCCAAGATACAGGGGCGCAGACCCAGTACTTC. Its protein product is CASSQDTGAQTQYF.